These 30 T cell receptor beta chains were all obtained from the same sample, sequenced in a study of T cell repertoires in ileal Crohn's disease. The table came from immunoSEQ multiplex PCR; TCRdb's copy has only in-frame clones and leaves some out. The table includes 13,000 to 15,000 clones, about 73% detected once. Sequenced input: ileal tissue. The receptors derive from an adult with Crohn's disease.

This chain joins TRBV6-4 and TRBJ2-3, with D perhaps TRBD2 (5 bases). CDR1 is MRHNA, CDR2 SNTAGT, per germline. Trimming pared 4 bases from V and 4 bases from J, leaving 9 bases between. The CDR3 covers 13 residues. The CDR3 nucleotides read TGTGCCAGCAGTGTGCGGGCGGCAGATACGCAGTATTTT. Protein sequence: CASSVRAADTQYF.

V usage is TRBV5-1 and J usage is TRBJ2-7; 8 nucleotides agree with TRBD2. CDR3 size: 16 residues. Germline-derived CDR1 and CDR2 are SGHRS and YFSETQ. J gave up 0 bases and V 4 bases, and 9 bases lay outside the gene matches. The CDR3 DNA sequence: TGCGCCAGCAGCCCGGGGGGGCTAGAAAGCTCCTACGAGCAGTACTTC. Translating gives CASSPGGLESSYEQYF.

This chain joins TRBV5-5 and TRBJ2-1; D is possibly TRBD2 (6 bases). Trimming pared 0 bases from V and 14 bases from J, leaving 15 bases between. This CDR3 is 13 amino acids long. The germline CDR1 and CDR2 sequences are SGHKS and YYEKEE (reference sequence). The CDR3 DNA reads TGTGCCAGCAGCTTGGCCGGAATGGCTAGCGAGTTCTTC. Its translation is CASSLAGMASEFF.

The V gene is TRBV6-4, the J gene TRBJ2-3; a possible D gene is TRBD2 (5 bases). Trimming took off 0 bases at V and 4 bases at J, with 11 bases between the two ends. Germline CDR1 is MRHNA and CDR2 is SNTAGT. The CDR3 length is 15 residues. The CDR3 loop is CASSDSSGVADTQYF. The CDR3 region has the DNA TGTGCCAGCAGTGACTCCTCCGGGGTAGCAGATACGCAGTATTTT.

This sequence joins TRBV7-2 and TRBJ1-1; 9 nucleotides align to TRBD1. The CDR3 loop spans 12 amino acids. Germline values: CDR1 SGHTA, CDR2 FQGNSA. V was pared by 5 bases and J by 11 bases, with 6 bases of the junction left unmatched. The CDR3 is CASSDRGGSAFF. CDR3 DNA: TGTGCCAGCAGCGACAGGGGGGGGAGTGCTTTCTTT.

DNA for the CDR3: TGTGCCAGTAGTCTAACTCTAGCGGGAGTTAATGAGCAGTTCTTC. The encoded protein is CASSLTLAGVNEQFF. This rearrangement joins TRBV19 to TRBJ2-1; 10 nucleotides agree with TRBD2. Germline-derived CDR1 and CDR2 are LNHDA and SQIVND (reference sequence). This CDR3 is 15 amino acids long. V shed 5 bases, J shed 7 bases, and the junction held 8 bases outside the gene matches.

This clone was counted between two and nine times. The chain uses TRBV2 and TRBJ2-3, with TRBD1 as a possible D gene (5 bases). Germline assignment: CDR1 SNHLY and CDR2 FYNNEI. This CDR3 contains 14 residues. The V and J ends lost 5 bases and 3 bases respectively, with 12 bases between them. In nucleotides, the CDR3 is TGTGCCAGCAGTAGGCGGACATCGACAGATACGCAGTATTTT. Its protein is CASSRRTSTDTQYF.

The CDR3 region is CASSEMVGAGEKLFF. The CDR3 DNA reads as TGTGCCAGCAGTGAGATGGTTGGGGCTGGGGAAAAACTGTTTTTT. V is TRBV25-1 and J is TRBJ1-4; tentative D call: TRBD1 (5 bases). The CDR3 consists of 15 residues. The V gene lost 3 bases and the J gene lost 8 bases, with 16 bases spanning the gap. CDR1 is MGHDK and CDR2 is SYGVNS in the germline V gene. Variable domain in full (rest from reference TRBV25-1 and TRBJ1-4): EADIYQTPRYLVIGTGKKITLECSQTMGHDKMYWYQQDPGMELHLIHYSYGVNSTEKGDLSSESTVSRIRTEHFPLTLESARPSHTSQYLCASSEMVGAGEKLFFGSGTQLSVL.

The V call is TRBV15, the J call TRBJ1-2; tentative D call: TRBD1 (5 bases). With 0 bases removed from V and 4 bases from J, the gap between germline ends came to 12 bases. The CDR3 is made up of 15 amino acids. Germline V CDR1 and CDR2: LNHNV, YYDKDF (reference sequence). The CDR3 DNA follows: TGTGCCACCAGCAGAGATCCCAGGGCGCCCTATGGCTACACCTTC. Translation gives CATSRDPRAPYGYTF.

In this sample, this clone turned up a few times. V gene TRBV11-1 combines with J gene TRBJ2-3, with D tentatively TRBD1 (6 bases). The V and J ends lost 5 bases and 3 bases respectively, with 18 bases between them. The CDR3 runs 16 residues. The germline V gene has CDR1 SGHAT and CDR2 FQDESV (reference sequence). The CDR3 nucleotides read TGTGCCAGCAGCAAAACGACAGGCCGTACGACAGATACGCAGTATTTT. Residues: CASSKTTGRTTDTQYF.

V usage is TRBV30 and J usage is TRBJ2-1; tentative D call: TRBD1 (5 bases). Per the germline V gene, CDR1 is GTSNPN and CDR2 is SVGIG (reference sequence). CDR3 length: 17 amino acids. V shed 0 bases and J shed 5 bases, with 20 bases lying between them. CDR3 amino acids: CAWSVWGGHRGNNEQFF. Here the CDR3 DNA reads TGTGCCTGGAGTGTATGGGGCGGCCACCGTGGGAACAATGAGCAGTTCTTC. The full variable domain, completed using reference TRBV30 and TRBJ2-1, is SQTIHQWPATLVQPVGSPLSLECTVEGTSNPNLYWYRQAAGRGLQLLFYSVGIGQISSEVPQNLSASRPQDRQFILSSKKLLLSDSGFYLCAWSVWGGHRGNNEQFFGPGTRLTVL.

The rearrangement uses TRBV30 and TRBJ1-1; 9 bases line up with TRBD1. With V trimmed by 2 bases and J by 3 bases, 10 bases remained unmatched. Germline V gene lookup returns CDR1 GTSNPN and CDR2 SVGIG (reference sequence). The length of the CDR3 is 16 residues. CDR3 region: CAWSSPDRGSDTEAFF. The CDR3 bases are TGTGCCTGGAGTTCCCCCGACAGGGGGTCGGACACTGAAGCTTTCTTT. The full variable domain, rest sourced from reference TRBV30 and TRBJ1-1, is SQTIHQWPATLVQPVGSPLSLECTVEGTSNPNLYWYRQAAGRGLQLLFYSVGIGQISSEVPQNLSASRPQDRQFILSSKKLLLSDSGFYLCAWSSPDRGSDTEAFFGQGTRLTVV.

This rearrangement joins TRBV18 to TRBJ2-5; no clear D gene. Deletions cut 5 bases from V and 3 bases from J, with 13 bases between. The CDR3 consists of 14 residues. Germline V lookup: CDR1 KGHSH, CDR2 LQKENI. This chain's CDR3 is CASSITVAEETQYF. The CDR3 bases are TGTGCCAGCTCAATAACGGTCGCGGAAGAGACCCAGTACTTC.

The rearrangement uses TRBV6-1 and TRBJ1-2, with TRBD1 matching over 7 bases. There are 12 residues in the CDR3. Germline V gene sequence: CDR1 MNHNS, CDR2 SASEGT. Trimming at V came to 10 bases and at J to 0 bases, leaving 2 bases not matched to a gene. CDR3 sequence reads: CATGQANYGYTF. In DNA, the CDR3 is TGTGCCACCGGACAGGCTAACTATGGCTACACCTTC.

The CDR3 nucleotides read TGTGCCAGTAGAGGGCGGGGAGATTGGGATGAGCAGTTCTTC. Translated: CASRGRGDWDEQFF. The rearrangement joins TRBV19 to TRBJ2-1; D perhaps matches TRBD2 (6 bases). The CDR3 is 14 amino acids. V lost 6 bases and J lost 8, with 17 bases in between. Germline CDR1 reads LNHDA; CDR2 reads SQIVND (reference sequence).

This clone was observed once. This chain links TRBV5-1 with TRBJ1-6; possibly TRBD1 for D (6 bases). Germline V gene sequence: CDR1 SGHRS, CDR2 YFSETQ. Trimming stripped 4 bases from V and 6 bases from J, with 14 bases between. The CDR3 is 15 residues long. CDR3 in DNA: TGCGCCAGCAGCAACCCACAGGGTCCTAATTCACCCCTCCACTTT. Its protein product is CASSNPQGPNSPLHF.

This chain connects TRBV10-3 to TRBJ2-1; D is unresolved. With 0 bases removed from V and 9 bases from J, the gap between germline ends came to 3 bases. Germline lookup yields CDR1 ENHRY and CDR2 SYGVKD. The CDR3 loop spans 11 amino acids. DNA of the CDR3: TGTGCCATCAGTGAGTCGAGTGAGCAGTTCTTC. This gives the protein CAISESSEQFF.

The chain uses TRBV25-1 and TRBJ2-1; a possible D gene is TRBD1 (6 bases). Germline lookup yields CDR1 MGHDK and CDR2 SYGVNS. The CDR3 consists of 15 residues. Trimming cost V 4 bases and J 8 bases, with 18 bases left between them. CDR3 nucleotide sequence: TGTGCCAGCAGTGCCCCTGGGGGCGCCGGCTATGAGCAGTTCTTC. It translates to CASSAPGGAGYEQFF.

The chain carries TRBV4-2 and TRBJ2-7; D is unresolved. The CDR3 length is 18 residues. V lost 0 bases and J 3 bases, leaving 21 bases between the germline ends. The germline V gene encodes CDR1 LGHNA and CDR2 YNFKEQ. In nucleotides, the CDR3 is TGTGCCAGCAGCCAAGATTCAAAGTATGGCGGCTCCTACTACGAGCAGTACTTC. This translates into CASSQDSKYGGSYYEQYF.

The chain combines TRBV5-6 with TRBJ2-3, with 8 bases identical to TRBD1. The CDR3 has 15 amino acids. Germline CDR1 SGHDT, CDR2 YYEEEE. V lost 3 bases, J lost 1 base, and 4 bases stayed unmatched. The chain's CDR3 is CASSSETGGTDTQYF. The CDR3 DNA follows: TGTGCCAGCAGCTCCGAGACAGGGGGCACAGATACGCAGTATTTT.

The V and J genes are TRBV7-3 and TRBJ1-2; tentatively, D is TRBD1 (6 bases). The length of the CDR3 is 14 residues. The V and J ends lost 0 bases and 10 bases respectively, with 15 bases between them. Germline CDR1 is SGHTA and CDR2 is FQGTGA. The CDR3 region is CASSLTPRGSPYTF. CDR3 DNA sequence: TGTGCCAGCAGCTTAACACCCAGGGGAAGCCCCTACACCTTC.

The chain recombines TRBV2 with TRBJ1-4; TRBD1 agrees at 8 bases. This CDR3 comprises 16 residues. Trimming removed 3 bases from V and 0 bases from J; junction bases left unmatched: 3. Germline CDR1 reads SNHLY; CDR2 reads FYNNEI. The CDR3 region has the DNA TGTGCCAGCAGTGAGGACAGGGTCGCAACTAATGAAAAACTGTTTTTT. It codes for CASSEDRVATNEKLFF.

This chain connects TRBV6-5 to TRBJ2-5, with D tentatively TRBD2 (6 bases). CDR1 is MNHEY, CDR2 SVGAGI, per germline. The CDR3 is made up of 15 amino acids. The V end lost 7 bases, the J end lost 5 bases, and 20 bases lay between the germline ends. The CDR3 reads CASTPVWGVQETQYF. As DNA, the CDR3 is TGTGCCAGCACCCCCGTCTGGGGGGTACAGGAGACCCAGTACTTC.

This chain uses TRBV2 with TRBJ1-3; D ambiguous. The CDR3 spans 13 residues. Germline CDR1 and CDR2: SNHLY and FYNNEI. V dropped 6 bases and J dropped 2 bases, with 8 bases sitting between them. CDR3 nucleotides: TGTGCCAGCAGCCGGGAGCCTGGAAACACCATATATTTT. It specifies CASSREPGNTIYF. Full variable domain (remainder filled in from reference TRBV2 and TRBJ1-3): EPEVTQTPSHQVTQMGQEVILRCVPISNHLYFYWYRQILGQKVEFLVSFYNNEISEKSEIFDDQFSVERPDGSNFTLKIRSTKLEDSAMYFCASSREPGNTIYFGEGSWLTVV.

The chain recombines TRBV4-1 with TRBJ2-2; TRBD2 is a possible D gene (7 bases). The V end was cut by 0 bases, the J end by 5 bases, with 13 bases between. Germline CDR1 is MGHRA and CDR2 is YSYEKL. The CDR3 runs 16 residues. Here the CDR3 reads CASSQDGGGPTGELFF. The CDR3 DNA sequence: TGCGCCAGCAGCCAAGATGGGGGGGGGCCAACCGGGGAGCTGTTTTTT.

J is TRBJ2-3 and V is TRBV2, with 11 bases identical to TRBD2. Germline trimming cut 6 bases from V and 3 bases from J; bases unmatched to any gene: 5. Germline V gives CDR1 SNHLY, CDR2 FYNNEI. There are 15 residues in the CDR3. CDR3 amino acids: CASRQTSGDTDTQYF. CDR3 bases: TGTGCCAGCAGACAGACTAGCGGGGATACAGATACGCAGTATTTT.

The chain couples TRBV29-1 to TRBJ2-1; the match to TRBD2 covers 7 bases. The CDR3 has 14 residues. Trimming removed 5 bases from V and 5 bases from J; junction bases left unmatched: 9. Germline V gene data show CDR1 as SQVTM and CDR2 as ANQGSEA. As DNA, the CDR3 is TGCAGCGTTTCTGGCGGGGGTTTTCACAATGAGCAGTTCTTC. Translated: CSVSGGGFHNEQFF.

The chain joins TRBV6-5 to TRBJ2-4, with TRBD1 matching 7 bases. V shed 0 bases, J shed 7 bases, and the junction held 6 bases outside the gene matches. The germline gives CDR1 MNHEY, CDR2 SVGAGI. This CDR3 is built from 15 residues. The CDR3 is CASSYSRDRVNIQYF. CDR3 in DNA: TGTGCCAGCAGTTACTCGCGAGACAGGGTTAACATTCAGTACTTC.

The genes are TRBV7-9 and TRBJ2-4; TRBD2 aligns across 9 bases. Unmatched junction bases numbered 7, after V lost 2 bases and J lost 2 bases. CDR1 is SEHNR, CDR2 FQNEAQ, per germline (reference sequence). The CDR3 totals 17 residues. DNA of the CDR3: TGTGCCAGCAGCTTACGTAGCGGGAGCGGTTCCAAAAACATTCAGTACTTC. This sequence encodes CASSLRSGSGSKNIQYF. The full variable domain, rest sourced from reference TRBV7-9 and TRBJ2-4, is DTGVSQNPRHKITKRGQNVTFRCDPISEHNRLYWYRQTLGQGPEFLTYFQNEAQLEKSRLLSDRFSAERPKGSFSTLEIQRTEQGDSAMYLCASSLRSGSGSKNIQYFGAGTRLSVL.

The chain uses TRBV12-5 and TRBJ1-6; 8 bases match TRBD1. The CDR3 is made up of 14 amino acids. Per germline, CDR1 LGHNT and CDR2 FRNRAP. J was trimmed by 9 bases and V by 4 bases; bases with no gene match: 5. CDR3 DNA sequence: TGTGCTAGTGGTTCCGGACAGGGACTTTCACCCCTCCACTTT. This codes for CASGSGQGLSPLHF.